This T cell receptor beta chain originates from a study of tumor-infiltrating lymphocytes in primary liver carcinoma. In the study overall: The neoplasms were of stage T1-T3 N0M0, with dimensions of roughly 4.2 to 10 cm across. Yields of productive TCRbeta reads ranged from roughly 3.5 to 7.5 million per sample and were similar across tissue types. General study findings and limits: A small share of top clones, only about 7.5-25%, was found in all five tumor regions.

Germline V gene data show CDR1 as SGHDN and CDR2 as FVKESK. The CDR3 consists of 15 residues. Trimming removed 0 bases from V and 10 bases from J, with 13 bases in between. Without any cell sorting, roughly 18-34 mg of bulk tissue yielded co-extracted RNA and DNA. These patients lived with chronic HBV infection and had never been treated. The authors made TCR beta cDNA from about 500 ng total RNA with a constant-region primer. Each TCR beta library was derived from three nested multiplex PCR rounds that employed slightly modified ARM-PCR. It was with TRBV1-TRBV30 forward primers and a C-beta reverse primer that the first two PCR rounds were run, at around 11 cycles each. TCRdb re-called the multiplex PCR reads with MiXCR, one entry per CDR3 protein. The top ten hold around 15% of the sample, which has under 45,000 distinct CDR3 sequences, roughly four fifths seen once. As regards this clonotype: Antigen specificity is unknown.

Sequencing used liver tumor tissue from sampling region 4. Specified subset: tumor region T4, right-lateral pole. The J gene is TRBJ1-6, the V gene TRBV14; D uncertain. The sequence derives from a man aged 40-49 years with primary liver carcinoma and hepatitis B virus infection. Here the CDR3 reads CASSQEILVNSPLHF. DNA of the CDR3: TGTGCCAGCAGCCAAGAGATACTCGTTAACTCACCCCTCCACTTT.